This TCR beta chain derives from a study of OX40 agonist ivuxolimab in advanced cancers. Study-wide results and limits: At 0.1 to 3.0 mg/kg, clonal expansion of CD4+ and CD8+ blood T cells had occurred by week 6. There were, on average, more expanded clones in CD8+ T cells than in CD4+.

TCRdb's table, derived via immunoSEQ multiplex PCR, lists solely in-frame clones and lacks some. The table includes some 61,000 clones, 90% detected once. The germline V gene has CDR1 LNHDA and CDR2 SQIVND (reference sequence). V gave up 5 bases and J gave up 4 bases; unmatched junction bases: 3. The CDR3 is made up of 14 amino acids. Blood samples were obtained at baseline, cycle 4 day 1, and cycle 7 day 1. Of note for this clone: Its antigen remains unidentified.

Source: CD4+ or CD8+ T cells sorted from blood, taken in a trial of the OX40 agonist ivuxolimab. This sequence originates from an adult with an advanced solid tumor such as melanoma, head and neck, liver or kidney cancer. The chain combines TRBV19 with TRBJ1-1; 11 nucleotides agree with TRBD1. The CDR3 sequence: CASSPGTGGTEAFF. CDR3 DNA sequence: TGTGCCAGTAGTCCCGGGACAGGGGGCACTGAAGCTTTCTTT.